A single sample is the source of the 16 T cell receptor beta chains below, sequenced in a study of T cell responses to AZD1222 COVID-19 vaccine. Produced via immunoSEQ multiplex PCR; TCRdb's table is partial and in-frame only. The sample has about 140,000 clones, roughly 92% seen once. The sequencing here drew on peripheral blood, taken on day 0 of AZD1222 vaccination. These receptors were taken from an adult in good health.

The CDR3 DNA follows: TGTGCCACCAGCAGAGATAAGACTAGCGTAGAGACCCAGTACTTC. Amino acid sequence: CATSRDKTSVETQYF. This sequence joins TRBV15 and TRBJ2-5; 8 bases map to TRBD2. The J segment lost 4 bases and the V segment lost 0 bases, leaving 4 bases of the junction unmatched. This CDR3 is 15 amino acids long. From germline, CDR1 is LNHNV and CDR2 YYDKDF (reference sequence). The full variable domain, completed using reference TRBV15 and TRBJ2-5, is DAMVIQNPRYQVTQFGKPVTLSCSQTLNHNVMYWYQQKSSQAPKLLFHYYDKDFNNEADTPDNFQSRRPNTSFCFLDIRSPGLGDTAMYLCATSRDKTSVETQYFGPGTRLLVL.

The V call is TRBV5-4, the J call TRBJ1-3; a weak D match, TRBD1 (5 bases). The ends were cut back, 7 bases at V and 0 bases at J, with 14 bases in the middle. Germline loops: CDR1 SGHNT, CDR2 YYREEE (reference sequence). The CDR3 extends over 15 amino acids. The CDR3 is CASGTGGNSGNTIYF. CDR3 bases: TGTGCCAGCGGGACGGGAGGGAACTCTGGAAACACCATATATTTT.

This CDR3 reads CASSQVNEGAYEQYF. The CDR3 coding sequence is TGCGCCAGCAGCCAAGTGAACGAGGGAGCCTACGAGCAGTACTTC. The chain recombines TRBV4-1 with TRBJ2-7; possibly TRBD2 for D (5 bases). The germline gives CDR1 MGHRA, CDR2 YSYEKL. CDR3 length equals 15 residues. Between the trimmed V and J ends, which lost 1 base and 2 bases, there was a span of 12 bases.

The rearrangement links TRBV14 to TRBJ1-6; no definite D call. Germline V CDR1 and CDR2: SGHDN, FVKESK. This CDR3 is built from 14 residues. V was cut by 0 bases and J by 7 bases, with 7 bases left in between. This CDR3 reads CASSQDLNNSPLHF. The CDR3 bases are TGTGCCAGCAGCCAAGATTTGAACAATTCACCCCTCCACTTT.

This clone was detected a few times. CDR3 DNA sequence: TGTGCCAGCAGCCCGGGTACAGCCCCGCCGGTCTATGGCTACACCTTC. As protein: CASSPGTAPPVYGYTF. The chain is built from TRBV5-6 and TRBJ1-2; D is unresolved. CDR3 length: 16 residues. V lost 4 bases, J lost 4 bases, and 20 bases lay in between. Germline V gene data show CDR1 as SGHDT and CDR2 as YYEEEE. The full variable domain, its missing parts supplied by reference TRBV5-6 and TRBJ1-2, is DAGVTQSPTHLIKTRGQQVTLRCSPKSGHDTVSWYQQALGQGPQFIFQYYEEEERQRGNFPDRFSGHQFPNYSSELNVNALLLGDSALYLCASSPGTAPPVYGYTFGSGTRLTVV.

V and J are TRBV6-5 and TRBJ2-1; no reliable D call. This CDR3 region has 13 residues. The V gene lost 4 bases and the J gene lost 6 bases, with 10 bases spanning the gap. The germline gives CDR1 MNHEY, CDR2 SVGAGI. The CDR3 nucleotides read TGTGCCAGCAGTTCTCAAAGTTGCAATGAGCAGTTCTTC. As protein: CASSSQSCNEQFF.

The CDR3 reads CASSRQGMNEKLFF. In DNA form, the CDR3 reads TGTGCCAGCAGCCGGCAGGGGATGAATGAAAAACTGTTTTTT. V usage is TRBV6-5 and J usage is TRBJ1-4; the D gene is possibly TRBD1 (6 bases). The CDR3 is made up of 14 amino acids. The V and J ends lost 6 bases and 5 bases respectively, with 13 bases between them. CDR1 and CDR2 (germline): MNHEY, SVGAGI.

V gene TRBV10-1 combines with J gene TRBJ2-7, with D uncertain. Trimming stripped 3 bases from V and 2 bases from J, with 5 bases between. This CDR3 spans 12 amino acids. CDR1 and CDR2 from the germline V gene are WNHNN and SYGVQD (reference sequence). In nucleotides, the CDR3 is TGCGCCAGCAGTGACCCGACCTACGAGCAGTACTTC. As protein: CASSDPTYEQYF.

The chain carries TRBV19 and TRBJ2-2; TRBD1 matches at 8 bases. The V gene's germline CDR1 is LNHDA and CDR2 SQIVND (reference sequence). Losses at the gene ends were 5 bases for V and 4 bases for J; bases not matched to a gene: 15. The CDR3 spans 18 residues. CDR3 region: CASSASRGTGSLTGELFF. For the CDR3, the DNA is TGTGCCAGTAGTGCCTCCCGTGGGACAGGAAGTCTCACCGGGGAGCTGTTTTTT.

This clone was observed a handful of times. The chain couples TRBV6-1 to TRBJ1-2, with a weak D call TRBD1 (6 bases). The CDR3 totals 16 residues. V shed 3 bases and J shed 4 bases, with 18 bases lying between them. Germline V gene lookup returns CDR1 MNHNS and CDR2 SASEGT. The DNA for the CDR3 is TGTGCCAGCAGTGAGTCCTCCGGGGGCCTGATCTATGGCTACACCTTC. Amino acid sequence: CASSESSGGLIYGYTF.

This chain links TRBV11-3 with TRBJ1-1; no firm D call. This CDR3 contains 14 residues. CDR1 is SGHNT, CDR2 YENEEA, per germline. Trimming took off 4 bases at V and 0 bases at J, with 9 bases between the two ends. The chain's CDR3 is CASSYGRMNTEAFF. The CDR3 DNA follows: TGTGCCAGCAGCTACGGACGGATGAACACTGAAGCTTTCTTT. Drawing the rest from reference TRBV11-3 and TRBJ1-1, the complete variable domain is EAGVVQSPRYKIIEKKQPVAFWCNPISGHNTLYWYLQNLGQGPELLIRYENEEAVDDSQLPKDRFSAERLKGVDSTLKIQPAELGDSAVYLCASSYGRMNTEAFFGQGTRLTVV.

The chain employs TRBV28 and TRBJ2-2; possibly TRBD1 or TRBD2 for D (6 bases each). Germline CDR1 reads MDHEN; CDR2 reads SYDVKM. The CDR3 length is 14 residues. Trimming stripped 6 bases from V and 4 bases from J, with 12 bases between. The CDR3 is CASRVGGLTGELFF. DNA of the CDR3: TGTGCCAGCAGGGTAGGGGGACTCACCGGGGAGCTGTTTTTT. The full variable domain, rest sourced from reference TRBV28 and TRBJ2-2, is DVKVTQSSRYLVKRTGEKVFLECVQDMDHENMFWYRQDPGLGLRLIYFSYDVKMKEKGDIPEGYSVSREKKERFSLILESASTNQTSMYLCASRVGGLTGELFFGEGSRLTVL.

The chain couples TRBV19 to TRBJ2-5, with 9 bases identical to TRBD1. The ends lost 6 bases at V and 5 bases at J; junction bases unmatched: 7. The CDR3 contains 14 residues. CDR1 and CDR2 (germline): LNHDA, SQIVND (reference sequence). The CDR3 DNA sequence: TGTGCCAGTAGAGCGGACAGGGGTGGGGAGACCCAGTACTTC. Translation: CASRADRGGETQYF.

CDR3 sequence reads: CASRKEGSTEAFF. CDR3 nucleotide sequence: TGTGCCAGCAGGAAAGAGGGGAGCACTGAAGCTTTCTTT. The V gene is TRBV2, the J gene TRBJ1-1; D is possibly TRBD1 (5 bases). The germline gives CDR1 SNHLY, CDR2 FYNNEI. The CDR3 consists of 13 residues. The V gene lost 6 bases and the J gene lost 4 bases, with 12 bases spanning the gap.

The chain employs TRBV18 and TRBJ1-2, with a possible D match to TRBD1 (5 bases). Trimming stripped 0 bases from V and 8 bases from J, with 16 bases between. The CDR3 is made up of 15 amino acids. Germline values: CDR1 KGHSH, CDR2 LQKENI. The CDR3 here is CASSPPLGRSEGYTF. In DNA form, the CDR3 reads TGTGCCAGCTCACCACCGCTGGGGCGGTCGGAGGGCTACACCTTC.

The rearrangement links TRBV7-9 to TRBJ1-6; 7 bases map to TRBD1. J lost 7 bases, V lost 5 bases, and 8 bases had no gene match. Per germline, CDR1 SEHNR and CDR2 FQNEAQ (reference sequence). CDR3 length equals 15 residues. CDR3: CASSRLGQKNSPLHF. For the CDR3, the DNA is TGTGCCAGCAGCCGCCTGGGACAGAAAAATTCACCCCTCCACTTT.